The clone carrying this T cell receptor (beta chain) has more than one count but fewer than ten. This record comes from a study of T cells in tuberculosis. Study-wide background: CD1B tetramers identified T cells specific for mycobacterial lipid GMM. Overall study findings and caveats: T cells binding CD1B-GMM tetramer weakly possibly escaped the sort.

Profiling relied on immunoSEQ multiplex PCR, and the TCRdb table lists in-frame clones only, not all of them. The sample records nearly 60,000 clones, approximately 85% being singletons. Cells were sorted from thawed PBMC rested overnight and stained with GMM-loaded CD1B tetramer, viability dye and anti-CD3. The CD1B tetramers carried C32 glucose monomycolate purified from Rhodococcus equi. PBMC for tetramer sorting were first depleted of CD14-expressing monocytes. The germline V gene encodes CDR1 PRHDT and CDR2 FYEKMQ (reference sequence). Trimming removed 2 bases at V and 5 bases at J, with 6 bases between. The CDR3 runs 12 residues.

This TCR came from an adult woman with latent tuberculosis. The V gene is TRBV13, the J gene TRBJ1-1, with D perhaps TRBD1 (6 bases). Sequenced sample: CD1b-GMM tetramer-negative cells sorted from PBMCs. The CDR3 DNA is TGTGCCAGCAGCTTACAGGGGACTGAAGCTTTCTTT. This encodes CASSLQGTEAFF.